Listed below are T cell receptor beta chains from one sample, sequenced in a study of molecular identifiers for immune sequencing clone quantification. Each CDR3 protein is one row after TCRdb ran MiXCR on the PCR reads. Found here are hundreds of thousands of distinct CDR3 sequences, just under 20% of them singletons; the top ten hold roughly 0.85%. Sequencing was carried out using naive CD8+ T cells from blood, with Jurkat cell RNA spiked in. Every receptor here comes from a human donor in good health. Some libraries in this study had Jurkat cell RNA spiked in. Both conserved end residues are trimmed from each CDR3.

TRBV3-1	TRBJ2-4	ASSQDGGGGKNIQY
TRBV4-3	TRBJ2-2	ASSQEGLRTGELF
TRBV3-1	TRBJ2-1	ASSPGGWGQTDEQF
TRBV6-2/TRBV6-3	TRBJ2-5	ASSSVAGIQETQY
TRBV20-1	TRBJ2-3	SASGGAGTDTQY
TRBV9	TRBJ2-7	ASSYADQGSAYEQY
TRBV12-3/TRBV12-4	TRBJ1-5	ASGKGITSNQPQH
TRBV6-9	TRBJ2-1	ASRAYAGTRRNEQF
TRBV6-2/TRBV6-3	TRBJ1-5	ASRHRGSNQPQH
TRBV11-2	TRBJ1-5	ASSLDLGGQPQH
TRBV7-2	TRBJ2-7	ASSQVGRVFYEQY
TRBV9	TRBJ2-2	ASSVVGLAGSTGELF
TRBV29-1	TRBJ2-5	SVERGETQY
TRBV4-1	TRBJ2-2	ASSQGWGFDTGELF
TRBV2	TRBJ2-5	ASSEGASGQETQY
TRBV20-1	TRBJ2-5	SARGVTSGMETQY
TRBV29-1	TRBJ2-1	SVETSDSYNEQF
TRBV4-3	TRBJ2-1	ASSQGTSGYNEQF
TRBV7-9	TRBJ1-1	ASSPGDGMNTEAF
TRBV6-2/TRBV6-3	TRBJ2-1	ASSYSTSGRVPQYNEQF
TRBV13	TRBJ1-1	ASSWGQENTEAF
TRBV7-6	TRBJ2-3	ASSRTGTSKDTQY
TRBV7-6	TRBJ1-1	ASSPEVEAHTEAF
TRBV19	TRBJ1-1	ASSIVVMNTEAF
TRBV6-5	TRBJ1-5	ASKNPGTVDQPQH
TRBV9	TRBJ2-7	ASSVGDRLTYEQY
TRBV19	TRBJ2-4	ASSPGLAGGPLMAKNIQY